This T cell receptor (beta chain) was sequenced in a study of shared T cell receptors in the human thymus. Method: immunoSEQ multiplex PCR; TCRdb's copy keeps in-frame clones and lacks some. The table lists about 610,000 clones, approximately 90% of them singletons. These same data were also listed under a study on human thymus T cells. That study reports: The donors were infants in Finland with congenital heart defects, otherwise immunologically healthy. Obtained as resections during corrective heart surgery, the thymus tissue was then studied. Thymic and blood repertoires seemed to show skewed V and J gene use. Unrelated individuals had highly overlapping thymic repertoires, as reported in related research.

This clonotype was sampled from a boy younger than two with a congenital heart defect. Source material: thymocytes.

DNA for the CDR3: TGCGCCAGCAGCTCTGGGACAGTTGAGGTCCCTGAAGCTTTCTTT. It is translated as CASSSGTVEVPEAFF. The V call is TRBV5-1, the J call TRBJ1-1; 7 bases agree with TRBD1. Per the germline V gene, CDR1 is SGHRS and CDR2 is YFSETQ. CDR3 length: 15 residues. The V and J ends lost 3 bases and 6 bases, in that order; junction bases with no gene match: 11. Full variable domain (missing parts from reference TRBV5-1 and TRBJ1-1): KAGVTQTPRYLIKTRGQQVTLSCSPISGHRSVSWYQQTPGQGLQFLFEYFSETQRNKGNFPGRFSGRQFSNSRSEMNVSTLELGDSALYLCASSSGTVEVPEAFFGQGTRLTVV.